The entry that follows covers one T cell receptor (beta chain) sequence. Its antigen is undetermined. This may be a read error, as it is one base from a much larger clone. CDR1 and CDR2 (germline): MNHNS, SASEGT. The CDR3 loop spans 14 amino acids. The V end lost 6 bases, the J end lost 0 bases, and 9 bases lay between the germline ends. This sample was included in a study of CD8 T cells in ankylosing spondylitis. Findings and caveats of the study: As reported, disease-linked clones showed significant enrichment in matched ankylosing spondylitis synovial fluid. Relatively scarce in peripheral blood, disease-linked clones were CD8+. Characteristic of ankylosing spondylitis blood, it appeared, was a TCR beta motif comprising several highly homologous variants.

For TCR beta, libraries came from quantitative 5'-RACE with molecular barcodes. TCRdb processed the 5' RACE reads anew with MiXCR; each CDR3 protein has one entry. The sample has roughly 490,000 distinct CDR3 sequences; roughly 5.3% are singletons. The V call is TRBV6-1, the J call TRBJ1-5; D unclear. The sample was blood, either unsorted or a sorted T cell fraction (not recorded which). The receptor was derived from a male donor with ankylosing spondylitis. The CDR3 here is CASRLRNSNQPQHF. DNA for the CDR3: TGTGCCAGCAGACTCAGAAATAGCAATCAGCCCCAGCATTTT.